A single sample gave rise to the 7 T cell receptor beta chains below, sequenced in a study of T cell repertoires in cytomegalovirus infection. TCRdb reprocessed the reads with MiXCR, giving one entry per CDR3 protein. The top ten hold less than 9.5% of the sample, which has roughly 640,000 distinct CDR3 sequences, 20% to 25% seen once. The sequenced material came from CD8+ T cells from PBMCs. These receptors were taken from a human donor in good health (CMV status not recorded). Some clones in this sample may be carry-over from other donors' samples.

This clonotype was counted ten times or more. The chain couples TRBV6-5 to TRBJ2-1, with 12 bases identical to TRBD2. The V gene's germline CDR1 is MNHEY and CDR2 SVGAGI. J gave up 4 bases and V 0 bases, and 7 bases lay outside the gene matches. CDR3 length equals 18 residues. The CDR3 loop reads CASSYSRTSGRKYNEQFF. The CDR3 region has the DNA TGTGCCAGCAGTTACTCGAGAACTAGCGGGAGGAAGTACAATGAGCAGTTCTTC.

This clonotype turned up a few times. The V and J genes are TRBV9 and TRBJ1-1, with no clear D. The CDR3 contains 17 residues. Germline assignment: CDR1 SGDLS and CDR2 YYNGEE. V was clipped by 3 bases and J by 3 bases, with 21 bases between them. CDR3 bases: TGTGCCAGCAGCGCCCCCGGTGGAGGCAGGAGGCACACTGAAGCTTTCTTT. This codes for CASSAPGGGRRHTEAFF. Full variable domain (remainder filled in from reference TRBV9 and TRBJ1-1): DSGVTQTPKHLITATGQRVTLRCSPRSGDLSVYWYQQSLDQGLQFLIQYYNGEERAKGNILERFSAQQFPDLHSELNLSSLELGDSALYFCASSAPGGGRRHTEAFFGQGTRLTVV.

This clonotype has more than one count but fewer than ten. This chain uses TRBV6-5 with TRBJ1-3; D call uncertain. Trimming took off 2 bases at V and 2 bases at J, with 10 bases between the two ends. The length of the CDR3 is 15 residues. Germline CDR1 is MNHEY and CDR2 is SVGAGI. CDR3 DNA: TGTGCCAGCAGTTACGCAGGAACCGCTGGAAACACCATATATTTT. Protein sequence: CASSYAGTAGNTIYF.

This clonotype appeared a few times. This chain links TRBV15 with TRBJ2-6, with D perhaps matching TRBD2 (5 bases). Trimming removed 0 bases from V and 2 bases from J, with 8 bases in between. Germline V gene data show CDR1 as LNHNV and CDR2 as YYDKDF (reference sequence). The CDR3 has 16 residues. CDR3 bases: TGTGCCACCAGCAGAGATTTCGGGGCTGGGGCCAACGTCCTGACTTTC. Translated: CATSRDFGAGANVLTF.

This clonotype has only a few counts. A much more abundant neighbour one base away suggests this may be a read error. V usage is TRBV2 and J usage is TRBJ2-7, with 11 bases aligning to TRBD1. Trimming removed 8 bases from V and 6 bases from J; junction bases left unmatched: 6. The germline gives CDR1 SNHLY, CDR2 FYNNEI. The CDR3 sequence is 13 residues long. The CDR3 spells CASCPGTGGEQYF. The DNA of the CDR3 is TGTGCCAGCTGCCCCGGGACAGGGGGCGAGCAGTACTTC.

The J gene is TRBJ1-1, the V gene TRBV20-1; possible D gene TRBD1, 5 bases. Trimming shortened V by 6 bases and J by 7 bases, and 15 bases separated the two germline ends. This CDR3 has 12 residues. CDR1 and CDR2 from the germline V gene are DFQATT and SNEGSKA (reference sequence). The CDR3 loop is CSAVYRQSEAFF. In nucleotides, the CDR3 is TGCAGTGCCGTTTACAGGCAAAGTGAAGCTTTCTTT.

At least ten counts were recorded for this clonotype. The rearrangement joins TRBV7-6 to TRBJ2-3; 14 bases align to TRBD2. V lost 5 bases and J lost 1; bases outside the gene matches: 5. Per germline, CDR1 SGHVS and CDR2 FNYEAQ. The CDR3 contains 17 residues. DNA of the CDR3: TGTGCCAGCAGCCTCGGACTAGCGGGGGGACGCACAGATACGCAGTATTTT. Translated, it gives CASSLGLAGGRTDTQYF.